This record covers a single TCR beta chain. The antigen is not known. V was clipped by 1 base and J by 10 bases, with 11 bases between them. The V gene's germline CDR1 is SEHNR and CDR2 FQNEAQ (reference sequence). The CDR3 spans 13 residues. This entry comes from a study of CD8 T cells in ankylosing spondylitis. Quantitative barcoded 5'-RACE was used to prepare TCR beta libraries. TCRdb re-called the 5' RACE reads with MiXCR, one entry per CDR3 protein. The repertoire holds roughly 400,000 distinct CDR3 sequences, with 20% to 25% as singletons. Whole-study results and caveats: A TCR beta motif of under 10 highly homologous variants appeared characteristic of ankylosing spondylitis blood. Clones tied to disease were said to be significantly enriched in matched ankylosing spondylitis synovial fluid. Disease-associated clones were CD8+ and fairly uncommon in peripheral blood.

The gene calls are TRBV7-9 and TRBJ2-1; D ambiguous. Sequencing input: blood, either unsorted or a sorted T cell fraction (not recorded which). The TCR sequence derives from a male donor with ankylosing spondylitis. The DNA of the CDR3 is TGTGCCAGCAGCTTAGTTGAAGTCGGGGAGCAGTTCTTC. It encodes CASSLVEVGEQFF.